This T cell receptor beta chain was documented in a study of cytotoxic CD8 clonotypes in ibrutinib-treated CLL. Study overall: Sequenced samples delivered averages of some 260,000 productive templates and around 94,000 productive rearrangements. Broader study findings: Baseline clonality, higher than in age-matched healthy donors, tracked circulating CD8+ T-cell counts. Having risen at ibrutinib response, clonality had fallen back toward baseline by progression.

In the case of this clone: What it recognizes is unknown.

Assay: immunoSEQ multiplex PCR; the TCRdb copy retains only in-frame clones and omits some. The repertoire holds approximately 53,000 clones, with around 78% as singletons. Germline V gene data show CDR1 as SGHDT and CDR2 as YYEEEE. The CDR3 totals 14 residues. J gave up 7 bases and V 3 bases, and 4 bases lay outside the gene matches. The receptor was isolated from a human donor with chronic lymphocytic leukemia. V gene TRBV5-6 combines with J gene TRBJ1-6; 7 bases line up with TRBD1. Here the sequenced sample was PBMCs, taken after 24 months of ibrutinib treatment. DNA for the CDR3: TGTGCCAGCAGCTGGAGGGGGCAGAATTCACCCCTCCACTTT. Its protein is CASSWRGQNSPLHF.